This T cell receptor (beta chain) was found in a study of response to subunit inactivated influenza vaccine. Study-level findings and limits: Each seasonal influenza vaccination, the authors suggested, recruits few new T cells.

Concerning this clonotype: Its specificity is not known.

Each CDR3 protein gets one entry after TCRdb re-called the RT-PCR reads with MiXCR. The table records some 500,000 distinct CDR3 sequences, 13% of them present only once. Sample: PBMCs from blood, taken more than 35 days after vaccination. The sequence came from a man in his forties or fifties who received an inactivated influenza vaccine.

The chain's CDR3 is CASSLEQRNSPLHF. In nucleotides, the CDR3 is TGCGCCAGCAGCCTGGAACAGCGTAATTCACCCCTCCACTTT. The chain uses TRBV4-1 and TRBJ1-6, with D unresolved. This CDR3 is 14 amino acids long. V lost 4 bases, J lost 6 bases, and 10 bases lay in between. CDR1 and CDR2 from the germline V gene are MGHRA and YSYEKL.